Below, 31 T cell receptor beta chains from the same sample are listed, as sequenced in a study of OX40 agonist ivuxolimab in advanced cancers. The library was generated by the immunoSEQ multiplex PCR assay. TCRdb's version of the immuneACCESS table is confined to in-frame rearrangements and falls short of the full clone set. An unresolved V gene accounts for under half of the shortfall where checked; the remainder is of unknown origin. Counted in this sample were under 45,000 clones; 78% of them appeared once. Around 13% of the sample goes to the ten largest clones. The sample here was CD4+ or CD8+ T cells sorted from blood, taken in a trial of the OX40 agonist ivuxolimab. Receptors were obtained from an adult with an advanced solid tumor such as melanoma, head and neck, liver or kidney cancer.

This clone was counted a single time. CDR3: CASSESRAALTEAFF. The CDR3 region has the DNA TGCGCCAGCAGTGAGTCCAGGGCCGCGCTCACTGAAGCTTTCTTT. This rearrangement joins TRBV10-1 to TRBJ1-1, with D maybe TRBD1 (5 bases). Trimming stripped 0 bases from V and 4 bases from J, with 12 bases between. The germline CDR1 and CDR2 sequences are WNHNN and SYGVQD (reference sequence). The CDR3 runs to 15 residues.

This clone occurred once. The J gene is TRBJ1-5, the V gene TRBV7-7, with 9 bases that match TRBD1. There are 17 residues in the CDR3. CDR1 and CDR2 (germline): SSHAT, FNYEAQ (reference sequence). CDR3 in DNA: TGTGCTAGGAGGGTAGGAGACAGGGGGATTTGTAGTCAGCCCCAGCATTTT. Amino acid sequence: CARRVGDRGICSQPQHF. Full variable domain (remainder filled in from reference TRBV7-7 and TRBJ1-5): GAGVSQSPRYKVTKRGQDVTLRCDPISSHATLYWYQQALGQGPEFLTYFNYEAQPDKSGLPSDRFSAERPEGSISTLTIQRTEQRDSAMYRCARRVGDRGICSQPQHFGDGTRLSIL.

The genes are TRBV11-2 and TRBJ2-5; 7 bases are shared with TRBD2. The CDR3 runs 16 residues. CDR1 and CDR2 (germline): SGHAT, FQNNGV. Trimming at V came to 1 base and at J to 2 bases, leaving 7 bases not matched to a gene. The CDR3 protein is CASSLVRAGPQETQYF. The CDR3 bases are TGTGCCAGCAGCTTAGTGAGAGCGGGGCCACAAGAGACCCAGTACTTC.

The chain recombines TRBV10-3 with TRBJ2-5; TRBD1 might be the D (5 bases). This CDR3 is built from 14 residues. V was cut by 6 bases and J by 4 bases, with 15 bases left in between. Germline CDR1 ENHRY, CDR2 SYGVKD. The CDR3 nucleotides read TGTGCCATCAGGTCGGGCAGGGATGGAGAGACCCAGTACTTC. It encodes CAIRSGRDGETQYF.

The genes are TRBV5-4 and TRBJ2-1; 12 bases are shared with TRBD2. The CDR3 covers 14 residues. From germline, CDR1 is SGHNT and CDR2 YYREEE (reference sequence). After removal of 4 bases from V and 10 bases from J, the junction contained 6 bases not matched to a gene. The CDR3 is CASSLQLAGGEQFF. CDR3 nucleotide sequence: TGTGCCAGCAGCCTCCAACTAGCGGGAGGCGAGCAGTTCTTC.

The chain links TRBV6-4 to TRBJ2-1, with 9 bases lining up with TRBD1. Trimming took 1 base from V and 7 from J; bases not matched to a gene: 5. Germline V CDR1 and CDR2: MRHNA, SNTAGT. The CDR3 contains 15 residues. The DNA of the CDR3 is TGTGCCAGCAGTGACTTTGGGACAGGGCATAATGAGCAGTTCTTC. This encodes CASSDFGTGHNEQFF.

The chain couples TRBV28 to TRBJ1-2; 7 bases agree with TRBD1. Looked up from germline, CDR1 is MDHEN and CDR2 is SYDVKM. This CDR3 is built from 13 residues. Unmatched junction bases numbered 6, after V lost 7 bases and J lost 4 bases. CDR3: CASNTQGFYGYTF. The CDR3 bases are TGTGCCAGCAACACACAGGGGTTCTATGGCTACACCTTC.

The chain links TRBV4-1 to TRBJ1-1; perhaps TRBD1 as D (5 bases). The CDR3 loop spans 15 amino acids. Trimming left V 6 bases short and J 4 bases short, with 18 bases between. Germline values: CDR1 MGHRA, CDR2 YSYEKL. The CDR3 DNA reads TGCGCCAGCAGTTTGACTATTAACCAGGGCACTGAAGCTTTCTTT. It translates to CASSLTINQGTEAFF.

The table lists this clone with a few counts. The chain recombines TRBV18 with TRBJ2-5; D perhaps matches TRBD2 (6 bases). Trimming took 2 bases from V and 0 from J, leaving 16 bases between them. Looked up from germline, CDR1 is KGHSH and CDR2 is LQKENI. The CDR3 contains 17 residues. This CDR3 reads CASSPGGVGLYQETQYF. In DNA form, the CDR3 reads TGTGCCAGCTCACCAGGAGGGGTAGGATTGTACCAAGAGACCCAGTACTTC.

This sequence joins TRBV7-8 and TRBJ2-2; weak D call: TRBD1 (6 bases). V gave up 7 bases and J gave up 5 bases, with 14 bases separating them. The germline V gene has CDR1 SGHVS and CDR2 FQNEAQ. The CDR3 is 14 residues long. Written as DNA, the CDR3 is TGTGCCAGCACCGCCGACAGGCGTACCGGGGAGCTGTTTTTT. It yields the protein CASTADRRTGELFF.

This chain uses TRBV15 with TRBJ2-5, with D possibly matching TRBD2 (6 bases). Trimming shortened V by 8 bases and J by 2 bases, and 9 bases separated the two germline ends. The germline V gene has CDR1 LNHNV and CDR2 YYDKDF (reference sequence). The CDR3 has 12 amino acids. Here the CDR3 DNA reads TGTGCCACCGGGAGGCCTCAAGAGACCCAGTACTTC. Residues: CATGRPQETQYF.

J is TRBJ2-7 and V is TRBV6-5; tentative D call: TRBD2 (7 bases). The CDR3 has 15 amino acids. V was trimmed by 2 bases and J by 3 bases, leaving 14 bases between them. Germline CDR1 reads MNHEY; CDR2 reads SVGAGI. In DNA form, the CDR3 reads TGTGCCAGCAGTTACGGGGGGGGCGCAGACTACGAGCAGTACTTC. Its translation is CASSYGGGADYEQYF.

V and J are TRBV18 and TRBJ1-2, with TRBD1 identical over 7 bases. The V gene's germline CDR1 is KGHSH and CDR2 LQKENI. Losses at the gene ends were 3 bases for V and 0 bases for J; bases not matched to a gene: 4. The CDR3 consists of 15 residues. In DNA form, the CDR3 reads TGTGCCAGCTCACCCCGGGACAGACCTAACTATGGCTACACCTTC. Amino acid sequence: CASSPRDRPNYGYTF.

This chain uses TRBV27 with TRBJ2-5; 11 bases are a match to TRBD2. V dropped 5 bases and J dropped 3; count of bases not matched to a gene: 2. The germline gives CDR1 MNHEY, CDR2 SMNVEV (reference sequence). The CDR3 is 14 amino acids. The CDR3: CASSTGLAEETQYF. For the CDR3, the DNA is TGTGCCAGCAGTACGGGACTAGCGGAAGAGACCCAGTACTTC.

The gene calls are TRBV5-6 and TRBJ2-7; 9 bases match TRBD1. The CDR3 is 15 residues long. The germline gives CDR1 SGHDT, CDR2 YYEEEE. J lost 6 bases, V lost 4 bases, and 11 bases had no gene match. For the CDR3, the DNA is TGTGCCAGCAGCCTTCGACAGGGGGATCGAGGCGAGCAGTACTTC. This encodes CASSLRQGDRGEQYF.

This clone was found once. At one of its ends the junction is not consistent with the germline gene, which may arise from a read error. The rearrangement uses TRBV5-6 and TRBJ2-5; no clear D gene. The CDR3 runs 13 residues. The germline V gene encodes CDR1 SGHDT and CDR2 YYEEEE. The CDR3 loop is CASTLSATETQYF. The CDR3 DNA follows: TGTGCCAGCACCTTGTCAGCTACGGAGACCCAGTACTTC. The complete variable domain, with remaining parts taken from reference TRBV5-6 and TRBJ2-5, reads DAGVTQSPTHLIKTRGQQVTLRCSPKSGHDTVSWYQQALGQGPQFIFQYYEEEERQRGNFPDRFSGHQFPNYSSELNVNALLLGDSALYLCASTLSATETQYFGPGTRLLVL.

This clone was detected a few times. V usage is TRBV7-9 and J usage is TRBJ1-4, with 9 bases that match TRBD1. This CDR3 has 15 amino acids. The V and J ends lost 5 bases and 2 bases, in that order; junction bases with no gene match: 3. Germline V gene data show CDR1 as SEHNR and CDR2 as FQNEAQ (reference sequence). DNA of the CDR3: TGTGCCAGCAGCCCCGGACAGGGGACTAATGAAAAACTGTTTTTT. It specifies CASSPGQGTNEKLFF.

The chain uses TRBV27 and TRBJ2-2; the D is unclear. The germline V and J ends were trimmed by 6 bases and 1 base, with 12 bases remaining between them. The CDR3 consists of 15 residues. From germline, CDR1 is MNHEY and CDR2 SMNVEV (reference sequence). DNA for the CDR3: TGTGCCAGCAGGGTTCTAGGCCTGAACACCGGGGAGCTGTTTTTT. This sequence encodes CASRVLGLNTGELFF.

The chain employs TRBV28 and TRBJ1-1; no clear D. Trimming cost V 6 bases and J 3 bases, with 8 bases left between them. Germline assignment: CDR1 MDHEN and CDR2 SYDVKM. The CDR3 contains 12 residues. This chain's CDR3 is CASSLQHTEAFF. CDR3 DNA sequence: TGTGCCAGCAGCCTCCAGCACACTGAAGCTTTCTTT.

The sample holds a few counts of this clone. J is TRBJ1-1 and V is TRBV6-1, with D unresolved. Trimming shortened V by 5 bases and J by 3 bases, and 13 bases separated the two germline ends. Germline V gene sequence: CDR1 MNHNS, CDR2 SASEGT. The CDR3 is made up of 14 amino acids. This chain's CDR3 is CASSRKGGDTEAFF. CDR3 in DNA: TGTGCCAGCAGTCGAAAAGGTGGAGACACTGAAGCTTTCTTT.

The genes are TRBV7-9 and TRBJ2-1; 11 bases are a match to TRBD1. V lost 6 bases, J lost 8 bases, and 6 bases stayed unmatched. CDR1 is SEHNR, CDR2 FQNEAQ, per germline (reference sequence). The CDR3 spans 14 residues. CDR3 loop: CASSYGTGGYEQFF. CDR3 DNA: TGTGCCAGCAGTTACGGGACAGGGGGGTATGAGCAGTTCTTC.

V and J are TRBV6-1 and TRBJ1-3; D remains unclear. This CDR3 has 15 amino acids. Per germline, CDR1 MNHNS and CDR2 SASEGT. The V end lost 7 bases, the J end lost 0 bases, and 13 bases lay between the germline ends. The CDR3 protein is CASILGPLSGNTIYF. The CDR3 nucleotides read TGTGCCAGCATTCTCGGGCCACTCTCTGGAAACACCATATATTTT.

Here the CDR3 DNA reads TGTGCCAGCTCACCAGCCAGCGGCTCCTACAATGAGCAGTTCTTC. Residues: CASSPASGSYNEQFF. J is TRBJ2-1 and V is TRBV18, with D tentatively TRBD2 (5 bases). Trimming stripped 2 bases from V and 0 bases from J, with 8 bases between. CDR1 is KGHSH, CDR2 LQKENI, per germline. The CDR3 is 15 residues long.

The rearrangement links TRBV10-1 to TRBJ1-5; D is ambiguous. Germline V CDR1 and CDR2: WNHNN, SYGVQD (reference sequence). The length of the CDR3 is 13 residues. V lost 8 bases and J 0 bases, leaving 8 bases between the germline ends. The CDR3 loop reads CASSLNSNQPQHF. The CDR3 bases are TGCGCCAGCTCCCTCAATAGCAATCAGCCCCAGCATTTT.

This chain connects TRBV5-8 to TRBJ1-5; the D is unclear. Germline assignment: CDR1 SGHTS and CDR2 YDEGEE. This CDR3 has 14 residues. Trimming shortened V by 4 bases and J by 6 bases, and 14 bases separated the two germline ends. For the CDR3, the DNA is TGTGCCAGCAGCCCTTTAAGGACTAGTCAGCCCCAGCATTTT. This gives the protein CASSPLRTSQPQHF.

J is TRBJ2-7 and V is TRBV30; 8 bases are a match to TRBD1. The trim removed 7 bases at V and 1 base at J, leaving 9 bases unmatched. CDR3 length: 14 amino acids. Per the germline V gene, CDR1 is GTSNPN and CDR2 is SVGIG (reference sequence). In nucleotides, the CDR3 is TGTGCCTCCAGGGGGCGCGGAAGGTCCTACGAGCAGTACTTC. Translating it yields CASRGRGRSYEQYF.

CDR3 sequence (DNA): TGCGCCAGCAGCTTGACAGGGGGCAAAACTGAAGCTTTCTTT. Translation gives CASSLTGGKTEAFF. The chain couples TRBV5-1 to TRBJ1-1, with 9 positions matching TRBD1. Germline CDR1 SGHRS, CDR2 YFSETQ. V shed 1 base and J 5 bases; nucleotides not matched to a gene: 3. The CDR3 consists of 14 residues.

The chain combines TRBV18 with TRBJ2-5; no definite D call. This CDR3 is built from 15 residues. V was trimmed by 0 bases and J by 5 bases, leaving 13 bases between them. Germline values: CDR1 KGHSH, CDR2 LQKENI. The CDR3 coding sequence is TGTGCCAGCTCACCACCTGCTTTCTCGTCGGAGACCCAGTACTTC. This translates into CASSPPAFSSETQYF.

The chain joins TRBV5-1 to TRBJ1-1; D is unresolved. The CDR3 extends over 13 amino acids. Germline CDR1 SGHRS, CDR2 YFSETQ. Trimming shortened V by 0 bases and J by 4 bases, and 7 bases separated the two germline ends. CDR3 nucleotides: TGCGCCAGCAGCTTGGCAGTTCCCACTGAAGCTTTCTTT. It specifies CASSLAVPTEAFF.

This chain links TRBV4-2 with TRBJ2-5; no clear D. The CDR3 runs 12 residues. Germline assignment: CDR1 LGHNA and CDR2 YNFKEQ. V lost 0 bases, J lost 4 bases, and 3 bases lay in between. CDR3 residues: CASSQDLETQYF. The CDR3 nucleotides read TGTGCCAGCAGCCAAGATCTAGAGACCCAGTACTTC.

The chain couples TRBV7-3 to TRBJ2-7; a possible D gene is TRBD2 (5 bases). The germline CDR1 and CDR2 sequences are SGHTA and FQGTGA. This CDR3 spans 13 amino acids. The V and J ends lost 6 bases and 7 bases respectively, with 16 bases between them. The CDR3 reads CASSIETGGEQYF. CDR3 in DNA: TGTGCCAGCAGTATAGAGACCGGCGGGGAGCAGTACTTC.